This TCR beta chain was profiled in a study of cytomegalovirus exposure and HLA in healthy donors. Study at large: The same platform was used for the 110 or so validation repertoires as for the 650 to 800 first-cohort repertoires, as reported in a later analysis. Study-wide results and caveats: One later analysis, an examination of the 100 to 150 validation repertoires, found that first-cohort TCR clusters tended to co-occur in them. Cytomegalovirus association was assigned to around 150 TCR beta chains. Many donors carried some public TCRs, although rarity characterized most TCR sequences.

As to this clone: No antigen is known for it.

The V and J ends lost 0 bases and 14 bases respectively, with 13 bases between them. Germline values: CDR1 MNHEY, CDR2 SVGAGI. There are 12 residues in the CDR3. Measured with immunoSEQ multiplex PCR; TCRdb has only the in-frame clones, and not every one. Of tens of thousands of clones listed, approximately 88% are singletons. The V call is TRBV6-5, the J call TRBJ1-2, with D hard to call. The TCR sequence derives from a young woman in good health and CMV-seropositive. Sequencing used PBMCs. The CDR3 here is CASSYSSRDYTF. CDR3 nucleotides: TGTGCCAGCAGTTACTCGTCCCGAGATTATACCTTC.